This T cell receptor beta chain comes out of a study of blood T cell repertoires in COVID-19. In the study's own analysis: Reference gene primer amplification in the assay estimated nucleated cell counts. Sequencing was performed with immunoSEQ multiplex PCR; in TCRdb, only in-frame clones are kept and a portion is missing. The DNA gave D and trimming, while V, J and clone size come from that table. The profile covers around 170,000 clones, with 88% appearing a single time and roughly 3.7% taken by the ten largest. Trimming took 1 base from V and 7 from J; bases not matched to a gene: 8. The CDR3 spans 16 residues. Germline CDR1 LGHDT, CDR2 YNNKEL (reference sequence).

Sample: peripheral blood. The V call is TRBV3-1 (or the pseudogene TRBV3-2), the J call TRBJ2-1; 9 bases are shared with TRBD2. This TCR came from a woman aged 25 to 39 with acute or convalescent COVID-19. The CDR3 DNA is TGTGCCAGCAGCCAAGGAATAGCGGGAGCGGGGAATGAGCAGTTCTTC. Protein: CASSQGIAGAGNEQFF.